The sequence of this T cell receptor beta chain was determined in a study of CXCR3-negative and CXCR3-positive naive CD8 T cells (dated by TCRdb to about 2019). For the study in its entirety: In total, approximately 140 million TRB reads were obtained, which works out to roughly 1.5 +/- 0.3 million reads per library. Diversity and physicochemical repertoire analyses were performed on some eleven donors pooled from two independent experiments. For the TRBV-TRBJ cluster analysis, the naive subsets came from 5 donors, while the memory cells came from 3 donors.

The instrument given in TCRdb is NextSeq 550. The Human TCR Profiling Kit (MiLaboratory) was used to prepare UMI-labeled 5' RACE TRB cDNA libraries. The full amount of extracted RNA was used for cDNA synthesis, and the full amount of resulting cDNA was used for PCR amplification. Libraries were prepared in parallel with an identical number of PCR cycles. In the original analysis: About 54,000 +/- 9,700 unique UMI-labeled TRB cDNA molecules per library were extracted with MIGEC and MiXCR, with at least two reads per UMI required. Each library averaged around 42,000 +/- 9,900 functional in-frame TRB CDR3 nucleotide clonotypes without stop codons. After downsampling to 5000 UMI-labeled TRB molecules per sample, diversity metrics, including normalized Shannon-Wiener and Chao1, were computed in VDJtools. VDJtools was used to calculate clonotype-size-weighted physicochemical properties of the central five CDR3 residues, namely interaction energy, strength, volume and Kidera factor 4. The reads were reprocessed in TCRdb, with one entry per CDR3 protein sequence and no accompanying DNA. What appears here as the V and J calls and clone size reflects TCRdb's work, not the paper's. The sample's table covers around 140,000 distinct CDR3 sequences. Less than 0.3% of the sample is held by the ten biggest clonotypes.

The full study reports these points: Both naive subsets had comparably high repertoire diversity, while memory CD8+ T cells had much lower repertoire diversity. Because CXCR3 expression was partially decreased after cryopreservation, freshly isolated PBMCs were used for most assays. Naive CXCR3-negative and CXCR3-positive cells from the same donor showed similar TRBV-TRBJ usage, whereas memory cells showed distinct patterns. Compared with CXCR3-negative naive cells, CXCR3-positive naive cells had TRB CDR3s with higher hydrophobicity (lower Kidera factor 4), lower energy, and higher strength and volume indices. Surface CD5, linked to self-reactivity in mice, was comparable between naive subsets; TCR interaction strength was therefore also inferred from TRB CDR3 physicochemical properties.

A word on this clonotype: No antigen is known for it.

Each CD8+ T cell subset was flow-sorted in triplicate, and around 320,000 cells per subset were placed directly into RLT lysis buffer. Naive CD8+ T cells were defined stringently as CD45RO-CCR7+CD27+CD95- to exclude memory contaminants. Using standard density gradient centrifugation, peripheral blood mononuclear cells were isolated from buffy coats. Naive CXCR3-negative and CXCR3-positive CD8+ T cells were flow-sorted on a FACSAria III. Total RNA was extracted from sorted cells using an RNeasy Mini Kit. CDR1 and CDR2 (SGHKS, YYEKEE) derive from the germline V gene (reference sequence). Its CDR3 holds 15 amino acids, cysteine through phenylalanine. No nucleotide data were recorded.

The TCR comes from a human donor in good health. Some clones in this sample may be carry-over from other donors' samples. Sequencing was done on a sample of naive CXCR3- CD8+ T cells from blood. Read against the paper, the sample's cell subset or site label means: CD45RO-CCR7+CD27+CD95- naive CD8+ T cells lacking CXCR3 (TNR3-). This receptor chain uses TRBV5-5 and TRBJ2-1; TCRdb reports TRBD1, a call that lacks DNA to check it against. This receptor has the CDR3 CASSLWQGDSSEQFF.